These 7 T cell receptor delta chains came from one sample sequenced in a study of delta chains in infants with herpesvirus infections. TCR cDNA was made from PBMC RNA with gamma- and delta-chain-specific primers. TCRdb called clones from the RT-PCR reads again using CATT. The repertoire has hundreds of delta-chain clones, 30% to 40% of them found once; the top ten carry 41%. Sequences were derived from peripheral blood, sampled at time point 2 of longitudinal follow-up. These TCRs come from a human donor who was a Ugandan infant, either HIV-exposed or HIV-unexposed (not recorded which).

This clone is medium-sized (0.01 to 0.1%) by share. The CDR3 reads CALGEKLRSGEPFCGLGTAETDKLIF. For the CDR3, the DNA is TGTGCTCTTGGGGAAAAACTCCGATCGGGGGAACCGTTCTGTGGACTGGGGACTGCTGAAACCGATAAACTCATCTTT. V and J are TRDV1 and TRDJ1; 7 nucleotides match TRDD3. CDR1 TSWWSYY and CDR2 QGS come from the germline V gene. V gave up 2 bases and J gave up 2 bases; unmatched junction bases: 38. CDR3 size: 26 residues.

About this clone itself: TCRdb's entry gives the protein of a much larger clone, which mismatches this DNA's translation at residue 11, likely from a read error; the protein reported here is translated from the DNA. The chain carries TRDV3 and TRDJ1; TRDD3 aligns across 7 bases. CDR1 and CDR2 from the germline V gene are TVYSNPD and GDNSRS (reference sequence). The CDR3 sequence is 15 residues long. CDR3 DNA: TGTGCCTCCTCGGTGGTTGGGATACTGACCGGTAAACTCATCTTT. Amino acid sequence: CASSVVGILTGKLIF.

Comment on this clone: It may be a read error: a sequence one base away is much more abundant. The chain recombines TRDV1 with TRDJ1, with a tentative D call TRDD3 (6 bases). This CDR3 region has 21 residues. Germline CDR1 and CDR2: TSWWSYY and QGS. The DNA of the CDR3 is TGTGCTCCTGGGGAACTAGGCCTAGATTGGTGGATACATTCGAGTGGTGGTAAACTCATCTTT. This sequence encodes CAPGELGLDWWIHSSGGKLIF.

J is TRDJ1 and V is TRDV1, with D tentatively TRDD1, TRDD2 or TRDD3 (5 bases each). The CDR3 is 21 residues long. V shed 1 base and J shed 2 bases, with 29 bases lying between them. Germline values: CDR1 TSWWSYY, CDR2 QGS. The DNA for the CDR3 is TGTGCTCTTGGGGAACCGTTCCTTTCTTGGGGACCCATAGTGATGACCGATAAACTCATCTTT. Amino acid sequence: CALGEPFLSWGPIVMTDKLIF.

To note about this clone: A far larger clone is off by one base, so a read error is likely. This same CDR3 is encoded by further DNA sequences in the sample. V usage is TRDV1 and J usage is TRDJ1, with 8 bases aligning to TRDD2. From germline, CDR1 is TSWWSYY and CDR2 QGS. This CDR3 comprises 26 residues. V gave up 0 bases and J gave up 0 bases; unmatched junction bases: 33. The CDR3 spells CALGELAPLTFLSLAYFSLYTDKLIF. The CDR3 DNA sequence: TGTGCTCTTGGGGAACTGGCTCCCTTGACCTTCCTATCACTGGCGTACTTCTCACTGTACACCGATAAACTCATCTTT.

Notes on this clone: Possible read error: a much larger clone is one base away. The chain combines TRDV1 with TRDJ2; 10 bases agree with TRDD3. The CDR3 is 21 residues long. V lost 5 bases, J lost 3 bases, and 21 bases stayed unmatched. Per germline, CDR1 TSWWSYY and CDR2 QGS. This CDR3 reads CALGPAFFLGWGISVTAQLFF. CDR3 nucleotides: TGTGCTCTTGGGCCAGCTTTCTTTCTTGGCTGGGGGATAAGTGTGACAGCACAACTCTTCTTT.

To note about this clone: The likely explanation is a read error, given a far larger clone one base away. In DNA, the CDR3 is TGTGCCTCTACCTCACCGCCTTTCAACTTTATACTGGGGGATACGGAGACCGATAAACTCATCTTT. Protein product: CASTSPPFNFILGDTETDKLIF. The chain couples TRDV3 to TRDJ1; 13 nucleotides agree with TRDD3. The J segment lost 2 bases and the V segment lost 4 bases, leaving 28 bases of the junction unmatched. The CDR3 contains 22 residues. Germline V lookup: CDR1 TVYSNPD, CDR2 GDNSRS (reference sequence).